The entry that follows covers one T cell receptor (beta chain) sequence. No antigen is known for it. These data belong to a study of cytomegalovirus exposure and HLA in healthy donors. Study conclusions and caveats: Both high specificity and high sensitivity reportedly marked the classifier's diagnosis of cytomegalovirus status. Trimming of TCR beta V- and J-genes showed a link, identified in a later analysis, to a missense DCLRE1C variant.

60 Vbeta and 13 Jbeta primers were used in PCR. The method was immunoSEQ multiplex PCR; TCRdb's version includes in-frame clones alone and lacks a portion of them. The sample lists fewer than 110,000 clones, around three quarters occurring once. This CDR3 is 13 amino acids long. Germline loops: CDR1 SQVTM, CDR2 ANQGSEA. Trimming cost V 6 bases and J 6 bases; bases outside gene matches: 9. This sequence originates from a man between 45 and 60 years old in good health and CMV-seropositive. Sequenced material: PBMCs. This chain connects TRBV29-1 to TRBJ2-7, with 9 nucleotides matching TRBD1. The CDR3 bases are TGCAGCGTGGGGGGACAGGGTGGGTTCGAGCAGTACTTC. Translating gives CSVGGQGGFEQYF.